A selection of T cell receptor beta chains follows, all from one sample in a study of control samples from healthy donors and cancer patients. Assay: immunoSEQ multiplex PCR; the TCRdb copy retains only in-frame clones and omits some. The table has some 150,000 clones, about 94% seen once. Sequenced material: blood. The receptors come from a man aged 40-50 years in good health. Each CDR3 is given with its conserved first and last residue. Each record gives: V gene, J gene, CDR3 length, clone size, D gene, CDR3 DNA, CDR3 protein. A D gene is named only where the DNA matches it firmly. The size field is filled for only some rows; it gives once, few, many or a size class.

v_call: TRBV28; j_call: TRBJ1-4; cdr3_length: 16; clone_size: -; d_call: -; cdr3_nt: TGTGCCAGCAGACCTTACCCAGGGTCAACTAATGAAAAACTGTTTTTT; cdr3_aa: CASRPYPGSTNEKLFF
v_call: TRBV18; j_call: TRBJ2-4; cdr3_length: 16; clone_size: -; d_call: TRBD2; cdr3_nt: TGTGCCAGCTCACGGGGGAGGGAGCGAGCCAAAAACATTCAGTACTTC; cdr3_aa: CASSRGRERAKNIQYF
v_call: TRBV7-3; j_call: TRBJ2-5; cdr3_length: 13; clone_size: -; d_call: TRBD2; cdr3_nt: TGTGCCAGCAGCGCGGGGGGCGGAGAGACCCAGTACTTC; cdr3_aa: CASSAGGGETQYF
v_call: TRBV9; j_call: TRBJ1-2; cdr3_length: 12; clone_size: -; d_call: TRBD1; cdr3_nt: TGTGCCAGCAGCCCCGGACAGGGTAACTACACCTTC; cdr3_aa: CASSPGQGNYTF
v_call: TRBV27; j_call: TRBJ1-5; cdr3_length: 13; clone_size: -; d_call: -; cdr3_nt: TGTGCCAGCACCTGGGAATACGGTCAGCCCCAGCATTTT; cdr3_aa: CASTWEYGQPQHF
v_call: TRBV7-9; j_call: TRBJ1-2; cdr3_length: 14; clone_size: -; d_call: -; cdr3_nt: TGTGCCAGCAGTTTAACTTTGGGGCCTCATGGCTACACCTTC; cdr3_aa: CASSLTLGPHGYTF
v_call: TRBV7-9; j_call: TRBJ1-1; cdr3_length: 15; clone_size: -; d_call: -; cdr3_nt: TGTGCCAGCAGCTTAGATACTCAGCTGAACACTGAAGCTTTCTTT; cdr3_aa: CASSLDTQLNTEAFF
v_call: TRBV19; j_call: TRBJ1-5; cdr3_length: 15; clone_size: -; d_call: -; cdr3_nt: TGTGCCAGTAGCCTCCCTTGGGGGTCAGGGCAGCCCCAGCATTTT; cdr3_aa: CASSLPWGSGQPQHF
v_call: TRBV4-2; j_call: TRBJ2-1; cdr3_length: 18; clone_size: once; d_call: TRBD1; cdr3_nt: TGTGCCAGCAGCCAAGATTCCGGGACAGGGTTCTCCTACAATGAGCAGTTCTTC; cdr3_aa: CASSQDSGTGFSYNEQFF
v_call: TRBV12-3/TRBV12-4; j_call: TRBJ1-1; cdr3_length: 12; clone_size: -; d_call: TRBD1; cdr3_nt: TGTGCCAGCGGTCAGGGGGTCCCTGAAGCTTTCTTT; cdr3_aa: CASGQGVPEAFF
v_call: TRBV19; j_call: TRBJ1-1; cdr3_length: 16; clone_size: -; d_call: -; cdr3_nt: TGTGCCAGTAGTATTACACCCGGGGGGCTTTGGACTGAAGCTTTCTTT; cdr3_aa: CASSITPGGLWTEAFF
v_call: TRBV5-1; j_call: TRBJ2-5; cdr3_length: 14; clone_size: few; d_call: -; cdr3_nt: TGCGCCAGCAGCCCCACGGTGGGCCAAGAGACCCAGTACTTC; cdr3_aa: CASSPTVGQETQYF
v_call: TRBV19; j_call: TRBJ1-2; cdr3_length: 16; clone_size: once; d_call: -; cdr3_nt: TGTGCCAGTAGTCATACAGGGTATGAAGGGAACTATGGCTACACCTTC; cdr3_aa: CASSHTGYEGNYGYTF
v_call: TRBV6-6; j_call: TRBJ1-5; cdr3_length: 14; clone_size: -; d_call: -; cdr3_nt: TGTGCCAGCAGAGTGCCGGGAAGTGATCAGCCCCAGCATTTT; cdr3_aa: CASRVPGSDQPQHF
v_call: TRBV6-1; j_call: TRBJ1-1; cdr3_length: 17; clone_size: -; d_call: TRBD1; cdr3_nt: TGTGCCAGCAGTGGAGGGTGGACAGGCGGGAGACACACTGAAGCTTTCTTT; cdr3_aa: CASSGGWTGGRHTEAFF
v_call: TRBV28; j_call: TRBJ1-2; cdr3_length: 15; clone_size: -; d_call: -; cdr3_nt: TGTGCCAGCAGTAAACCGGGACGGCTGAACTATGGCTACACCTTC; cdr3_aa: CASSKPGRLNYGYTF
v_call: TRBV24-1; j_call: TRBJ2-2; cdr3_length: 17; clone_size: -; d_call: TRBD1; cdr3_nt: TGTGCCACCAGTGATTTGCTCGGGACAGGGACCCCCGGGGAGCTGTTTTTT; cdr3_aa: CATSDLLGTGTPGELFF
v_call: TRBV6-5; j_call: TRBJ2-7; cdr3_length: 14; clone_size: -; d_call: -; cdr3_nt: TGTGCCAGCAGGTATTTTGGGGATAAGTACGAGCAGTACTTC; cdr3_aa: CASRYFGDKYEQYF
v_call: TRBV19; j_call: TRBJ1-6; cdr3_length: 17; clone_size: -; d_call: -; cdr3_nt: TGTGCCAGTAGTGGCAGTTCACTAAGCTCCTATAATTCACCCCTCCACTTT; cdr3_aa: CASSGSSLSSYNSPLHF
v_call: TRBV6-1; j_call: TRBJ2-3; cdr3_length: 14; clone_size: few; d_call: -; cdr3_nt: TGTGCCAGCAGTGAATTAGGGGGACCAGATACGCAGTATTTT; cdr3_aa: CASSELGGPDTQYF
v_call: TRBV4-1; j_call: TRBJ2-7; cdr3_length: 14; clone_size: -; d_call: TRBD2; cdr3_nt: TGCGCCAGCAGCCTCTGGGGGGGGGAGAACGAGCAGTACTTC; cdr3_aa: CASSLWGGENEQYF
v_call: TRBV25-1; j_call: TRBJ1-1; cdr3_length: 15; clone_size: -; d_call: -; cdr3_nt: TGTGCCAGCAGTGCTGATAGAGGGATGAACACTGAAGCTTTCTTT; cdr3_aa: CASSADRGMNTEAFF
v_call: TRBV6-1; j_call: TRBJ2-2; cdr3_length: 12; clone_size: -; d_call: -; cdr3_nt: TGTGCCAGCAGTGAATCCCCCGGGGAGCTGTTTTTT; cdr3_aa: CASSESPGELFF
v_call: TRBV24-1; j_call: TRBJ1-2; cdr3_length: 14; clone_size: -; d_call: TRBD1; cdr3_nt: TGTGCCACCAGTGATCCCGACAGGGGACATGGCTACACCTTC; cdr3_aa: CATSDPDRGHGYTF
v_call: TRBV27; j_call: TRBJ1-1; cdr3_length: 14; clone_size: -; d_call: -; cdr3_nt: TGTGCCAGCAGTTTAAGGGGGTATTACACTGAAGCTTTCTTT; cdr3_aa: CASSLRGYYTEAFF
v_call: TRBV7-9; j_call: TRBJ1-6; cdr3_length: 14; clone_size: -; d_call: TRBD1; cdr3_nt: TGTGCCAGCAGCTTGGGACAGGGAGGGTCACCCCTCCACTTT; cdr3_aa: CASSLGQGGSPLHF
v_call: TRBV28; j_call: TRBJ2-2; cdr3_length: 12; clone_size: -; d_call: TRBD2; cdr3_nt: TGTGCCAGCAGGCGGGAGGTAGGGGAGCTGTTTTTT; cdr3_aa: CASRREVGELFF
v_call: TRBV27; j_call: TRBJ1-1; cdr3_length: 13; clone_size: -; d_call: TRBD1; cdr3_nt: TGTGCCAGCAGTTTATCCGGGACAGGTGAAGCTTTCTTT; cdr3_aa: CASSLSGTGEAFF
v_call: TRBV3-1/TRBV3-2; j_call: TRBJ1-2; cdr3_length: 14; clone_size: -; d_call: TRBD1; cdr3_nt: TGTGCCAGCAGCCTCCCCGGGACAGTATATGGCTACACCTTC; cdr3_aa: CASSLPGTVYGYTF
v_call: TRBV4-2; j_call: TRBJ1-1; cdr3_length: 15; clone_size: -; d_call: -; cdr3_nt: TGTGCCAGCAGCCAAGCAGGGACAATGAACACTGAAGCTTTCTTT; cdr3_aa: CASSQAGTMNTEAFF
v_call: TRBV21-1; j_call: TRBJ1-2; cdr3_length: 11; clone_size: once; d_call: -; cdr3_nt: TGTGCCAGCAGCAAAGTCTGTGGCTACACCTTC; cdr3_aa: CASSKVCGYTF
v_call: TRBV27; j_call: TRBJ2-3; cdr3_length: 15; clone_size: -; d_call: -; cdr3_nt: TGTGCCAGCAGCCGAAGTGGGGGGTTTGGAGATACGCAGTATTTT; cdr3_aa: CASSRSGGFGDTQYF
v_call: TRBV5-5; j_call: TRBJ2-3; cdr3_length: 16; clone_size: -; d_call: -; cdr3_nt: TGTGCCAGCAGCCCCTTGACAGTCTCCAGCACAGATACGCAGTATTTT; cdr3_aa: CASSPLTVSSTDTQYF
v_call: TRBV28; j_call: TRBJ1-5; cdr3_length: 13; clone_size: -; d_call: -; cdr3_nt: TGTGCCAGCAGTTTACAGCTTAATCAGCCCCAGCATTTT; cdr3_aa: CASSLQLNQPQHF
v_call: TRBV27; j_call: TRBJ1-4; cdr3_length: 9; clone_size: -; d_call: -; cdr3_nt: TGTGCCAGCAGAGAAAAACTGTTTTTT; cdr3_aa: CASREKLFF
v_call: TRBV7-9; j_call: TRBJ1-1; cdr3_length: 16; clone_size: -; d_call: -; cdr3_nt: TGTGCCAGCGCCGGAGGAGCGGGTTCTGGCGGGGTTGAAGCTTTCTTT; cdr3_aa: CASAGGAGSGGVEAFF
v_call: TRBV4-3; j_call: TRBJ2-1; cdr3_length: 14; clone_size: -; d_call: -; cdr3_nt: TGCGCCAGCAGCCAAGCTTTAGGGGGGAATGAGCAGTTCTTC; cdr3_aa: CASSQALGGNEQFF
v_call: TRBV3-1/TRBV3-2; j_call: TRBJ1-1; cdr3_length: 17; clone_size: -; d_call: -; cdr3_nt: TGTGCCAGCAGCCAAGAAGTCGGGGGGGCCCTGAACACTGAAGCTTTCTTT; cdr3_aa: CASSQEVGGALNTEAFF
v_call: TRBV7-8; j_call: TRBJ1-5; cdr3_length: 17; clone_size: -; d_call: -; cdr3_nt: TGTGCCAGCAGCTTAGGGTTTCGGGGATATAGCAATCAGCCCCAGCATTTT; cdr3_aa: CASSLGFRGYSNQPQHF
v_call: TRBV27; j_call: TRBJ2-1; cdr3_length: 16; clone_size: -; d_call: -; cdr3_nt: TGTGCCAGCAGTCCGCCCCGACAGATTAAGAACAATGAGCAGTTCTTC; cdr3_aa: CASSPPRQIKNNEQFF
v_call: TRBV4-3; j_call: TRBJ2-7; cdr3_length: 14; clone_size: -; d_call: -; cdr3_nt: TGCGCCAGCAGCCAAGGAGGGATCGGCTACGAGCAGTACTTC; cdr3_aa: CASSQGGIGYEQYF
v_call: TRBV9; j_call: TRBJ1-1; cdr3_length: 14; clone_size: -; d_call: -; cdr3_nt: TGTGCCAGCAGTGGAAATCAGGAGGGCACTGAAGCTTTCTTT; cdr3_aa: CASSGNQEGTEAFF
v_call: TRBV19; j_call: TRBJ2-1; cdr3_length: 14; clone_size: -; d_call: -; cdr3_nt: TGTGCCAGTAGTATGGGCGGGTCCTACAATGAGCAGTTCTTC; cdr3_aa: CASSMGGSYNEQFF
v_call: TRBV12-3/TRBV12-4; j_call: TRBJ1-5; cdr3_length: 12; clone_size: -; d_call: -; cdr3_nt: TGTGCCTCCAAGGAGGGCAATCAGCCCCAGCATTTT; cdr3_aa: CASKEGNQPQHF
v_call: TRBV18; j_call: TRBJ1-6; cdr3_length: 14; clone_size: -; d_call: -; cdr3_nt: TGTGCCAGCTCACCAGGGGGCTCATGGTCACCCCTCCACTTT; cdr3_aa: CASSPGGSWSPLHF
v_call: TRBV6-6; j_call: TRBJ1-1; cdr3_length: 10; clone_size: -; d_call: -; cdr3_nt: TGTGCCAGCATTTGGGGCGAAGCTTTCTTT; cdr3_aa: CASIWGEAFF
v_call: TRBV30; j_call: TRBJ2-7; cdr3_length: 12; clone_size: -; d_call: -; cdr3_nt: TGTGCCTGGAGACGGGGAACGGACGAGCAGTACTTC; cdr3_aa: CAWRRGTDEQYF
v_call: TRBV24-1; j_call: TRBJ2-2; cdr3_length: 14; clone_size: -; d_call: -; cdr3_nt: TGTGCCACCAGTGAGTGGGCTGGTACCGGGGAGCTGTTTTTT; cdr3_aa: CATSEWAGTGELFF
v_call: TRBV11-2; j_call: TRBJ1-1; cdr3_length: 14; clone_size: once; d_call: TRBD1; cdr3_nt: TGTGCCAGCAGCTTACCTGACAGGGCCACTGAAGCTTTCTTT; cdr3_aa: CASSLPDRATEAFF
v_call: TRBV7-2; j_call: TRBJ1-3; cdr3_length: 16; clone_size: -; d_call: TRBD1; cdr3_nt: TGTGCCAGCAGCCCTCGGACAGGGGGGACGGGAAACACCATATATTTT; cdr3_aa: CASSPRTGGTGNTIYF
v_call: TRBV27; j_call: TRBJ1-3; cdr3_length: 13; clone_size: -; d_call: -; cdr3_nt: TGTGCCAGCAGGACAGGTACTGGAAACACCATATATTTT; cdr3_aa: CASRTGTGNTIYF
v_call: TRBV5-8; j_call: TRBJ1-5; cdr3_length: 16; clone_size: -; d_call: -; cdr3_nt: TGTGCCAGCAGCTTGGGGGACGTAAGAAGCAATCAGCCCCAGCATTTT; cdr3_aa: CASSLGDVRSNQPQHF
v_call: TRBV18; j_call: TRBJ1-6; cdr3_length: 14; clone_size: -; d_call: -; cdr3_nt: TGTGCCAGCTCACCCCAGGGTGAGGGTTCACCCCTCCACTTT; cdr3_aa: CASSPQGEGSPLHF
v_call: TRBV24-1; j_call: TRBJ2-3; cdr3_length: 14; clone_size: -; d_call: TRBD2; cdr3_nt: TGTGCCGTCGGCGGGGGGGCGTCTGTAGATACGCAGTATTTT; cdr3_aa: CAVGGGASVDTQYF